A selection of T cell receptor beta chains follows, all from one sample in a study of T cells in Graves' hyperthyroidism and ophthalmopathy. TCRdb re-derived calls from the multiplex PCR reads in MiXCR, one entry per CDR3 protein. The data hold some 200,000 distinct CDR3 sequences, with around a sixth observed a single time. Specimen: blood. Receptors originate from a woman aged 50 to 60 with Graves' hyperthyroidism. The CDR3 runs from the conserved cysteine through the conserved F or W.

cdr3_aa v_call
CASSFLAGVYANTGELFF TRBV12-3/TRBV12-4
CASIPGLAGGSEQYF TRBV2
CASSSGTGINYGYTF TRBV5-1
CASNPGLENQPQHF TRBV19
CASSTLQGAGSPLHF TRBV9
CASNHKPSLAPGDTQYF TRBV3-1
CASGRGQGSGYTF TRBV11-3
CASGLVQGQGTEAFF TRBV12-5
CASQVRNTGELFF TRBV2
CSATLGGNEQFF TRBV20-1
CASSLERDPYNEQFF TRBV5-1
CASSSTSNQETQYF TRBV7-9
CASSPRPLGTQYF TRBV7-2
CASSETQGARSPLHF TRBV6-1
CASSPRDKIYYGYTF TRBV11-2
CATAPAGTGNGYTF TRBV19
CASSLELLAGGPGGELFF TRBV13
CSARVHLQGGSQPQHF TRBV20-1
CASSPSQTGEAFF TRBV12-3/TRBV12-4
CASSSRTGMSTDTQYF TRBV11-3
CASSSVGLADSSYEQYF TRBV7-9
CASSRDPDITDTQYF TRBV13
CASSINSGTSTGELFF TRBV2
CASSFPQISGPSTDTQYF TRBV5-6
CASSPSREQGAVEKLFF TRBV27
CASSGARISSYNEQFF TRBV11-2
CASSLRNADYEQYF TRBV7-9
CASSPSRRTYEQYF TRBV12-3/TRBV12-4